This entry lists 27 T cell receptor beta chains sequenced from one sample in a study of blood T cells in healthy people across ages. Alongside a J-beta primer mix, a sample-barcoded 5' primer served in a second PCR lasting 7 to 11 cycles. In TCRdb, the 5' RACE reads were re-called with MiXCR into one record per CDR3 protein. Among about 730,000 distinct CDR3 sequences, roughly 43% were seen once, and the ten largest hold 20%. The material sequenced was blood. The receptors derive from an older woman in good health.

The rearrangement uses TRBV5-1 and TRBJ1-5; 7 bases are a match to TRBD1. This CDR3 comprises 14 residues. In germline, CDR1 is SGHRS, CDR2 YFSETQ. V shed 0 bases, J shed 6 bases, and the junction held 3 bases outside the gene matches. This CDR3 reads CASSLGQGTQPQHF. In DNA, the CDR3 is TGCGCCAGCAGCTTGGGACAGGGAACTCAGCCCCAGCATTTT.

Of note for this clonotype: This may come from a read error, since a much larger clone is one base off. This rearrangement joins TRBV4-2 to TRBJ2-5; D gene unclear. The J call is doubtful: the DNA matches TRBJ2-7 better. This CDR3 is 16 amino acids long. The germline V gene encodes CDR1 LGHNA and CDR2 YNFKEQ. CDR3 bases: TGTGCCAGCAGCCAAGAGGGTGCAAATACCCACTACGAGCAGTACTTC. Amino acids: CASSQEGANTHYEQYF.

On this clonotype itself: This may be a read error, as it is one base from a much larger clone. The chain's CDR3 is CASSLDTGGINEQFF. As DNA, the CDR3 is TGTGCCAGCAGCTTAGATACAGGGGGAATAAATGAGCAGTTCTTC. This chain joins TRBV7-9 and TRBJ2-1; 8 bases line up with TRBD1. With 1 base clipped from V and 7 bases from J, the junction kept 6 bases outside the gene matches. Germline loops: CDR1 SEHNR, CDR2 FQNEAQ (reference sequence). This CDR3 comprises 15 residues.

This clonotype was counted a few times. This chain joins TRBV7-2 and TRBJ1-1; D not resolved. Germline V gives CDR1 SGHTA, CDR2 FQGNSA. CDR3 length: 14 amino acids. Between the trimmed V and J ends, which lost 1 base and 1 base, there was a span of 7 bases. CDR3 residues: CASSLGLGNTEAFF. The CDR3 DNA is TGTGCCAGCAGCTTAGGTTTAGGGAACACTGAAGCTTTCTTT.

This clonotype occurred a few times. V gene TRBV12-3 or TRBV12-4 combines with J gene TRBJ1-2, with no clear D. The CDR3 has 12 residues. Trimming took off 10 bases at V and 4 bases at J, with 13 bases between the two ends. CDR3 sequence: CAISRSVYGYTF. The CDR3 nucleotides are TGTGCCATATCCCGATCGGTCTATGGCTACACCTTC.

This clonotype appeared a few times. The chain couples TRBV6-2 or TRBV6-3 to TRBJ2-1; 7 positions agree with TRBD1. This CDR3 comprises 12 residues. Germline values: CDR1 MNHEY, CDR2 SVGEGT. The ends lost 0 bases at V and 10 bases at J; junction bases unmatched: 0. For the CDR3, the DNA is TGTGCCAGCAGTTACTCAGGGGGCGAGCAGTTCTTC. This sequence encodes CASSYSGGEQFF.

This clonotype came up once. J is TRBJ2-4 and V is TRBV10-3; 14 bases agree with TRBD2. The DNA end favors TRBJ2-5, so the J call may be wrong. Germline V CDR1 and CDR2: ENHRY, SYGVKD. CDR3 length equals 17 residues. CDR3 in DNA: TGTGCCATCAGTGAGCCACCGGGACTAGCGGGAGAGGAGACCCAGTACTTC. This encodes CAISEPPGLAGEETQYF.

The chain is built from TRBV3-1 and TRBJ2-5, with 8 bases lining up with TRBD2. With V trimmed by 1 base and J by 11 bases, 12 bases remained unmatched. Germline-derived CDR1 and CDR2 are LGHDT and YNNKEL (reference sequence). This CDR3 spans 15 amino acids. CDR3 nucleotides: TGTGCCAGCAGCCAAGCGGGGGGGTTTTACAATGAGCAGTACTTC. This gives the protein CASSQAGGFYNEQYF.

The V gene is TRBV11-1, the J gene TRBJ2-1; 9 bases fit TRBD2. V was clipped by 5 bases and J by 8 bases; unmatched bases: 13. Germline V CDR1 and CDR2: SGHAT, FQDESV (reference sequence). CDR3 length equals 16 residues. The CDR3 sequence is CASSPPLGTSNYEQFF. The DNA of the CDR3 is TGTGCCAGCAGCCCTCCTCTAGGGACTAGCAACTATGAGCAGTTCTTC.

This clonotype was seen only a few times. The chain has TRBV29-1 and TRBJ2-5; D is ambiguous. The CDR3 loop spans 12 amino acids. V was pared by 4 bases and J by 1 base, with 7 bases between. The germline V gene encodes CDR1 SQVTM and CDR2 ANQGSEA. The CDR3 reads CSVVAAQETQYF. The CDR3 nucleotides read TGCAGCGTTGTGGCAGCCCAAGAGACCCAGTACTTC.

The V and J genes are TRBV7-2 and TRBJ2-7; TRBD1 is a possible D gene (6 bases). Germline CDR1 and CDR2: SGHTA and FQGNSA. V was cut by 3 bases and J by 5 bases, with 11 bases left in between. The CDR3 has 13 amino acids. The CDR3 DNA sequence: TGTGCCAGCAGCTTCACGGACAGACACGAGCAGTACTTC. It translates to CASSFTDRHEQYF.

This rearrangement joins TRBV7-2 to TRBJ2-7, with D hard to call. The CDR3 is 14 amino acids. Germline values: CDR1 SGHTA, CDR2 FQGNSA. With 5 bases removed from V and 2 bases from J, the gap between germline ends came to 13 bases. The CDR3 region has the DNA TGTGCCAGCAGCGTAGTGTCCTCAGCCTACGAGCAGTACTTC. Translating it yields CASSVVSSAYEQYF.

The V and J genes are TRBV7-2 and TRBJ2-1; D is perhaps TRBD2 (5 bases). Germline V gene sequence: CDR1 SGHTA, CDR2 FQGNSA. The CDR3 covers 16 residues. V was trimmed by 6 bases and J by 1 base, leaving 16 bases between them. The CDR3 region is CASRPLLGSSYNEQFF. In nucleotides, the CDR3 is TGTGCCAGCAGACCGCTCTTGGGGAGTTCCTACAATGAGCAGTTCTTC. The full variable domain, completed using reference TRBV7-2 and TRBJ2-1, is GAGVSQSPSNKVTEKGKDVELRCDPISGHTALYWYRQSLGQGLEFLIYFQGNSAPDKSGLPSDRFSAERTGGSVSTLTIQRTQQEDSAVYLCASRPLLGSSYNEQFFGPGTRLTVL.

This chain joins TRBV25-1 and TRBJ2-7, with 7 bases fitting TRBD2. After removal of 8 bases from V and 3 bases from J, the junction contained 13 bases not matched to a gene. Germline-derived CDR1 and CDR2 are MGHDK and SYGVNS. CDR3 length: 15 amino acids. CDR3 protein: CASGEGITLNYEQYF. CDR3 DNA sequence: TGTGCCAGCGGGGAGGGGATCACACTGAACTACGAGCAGTACTTC.

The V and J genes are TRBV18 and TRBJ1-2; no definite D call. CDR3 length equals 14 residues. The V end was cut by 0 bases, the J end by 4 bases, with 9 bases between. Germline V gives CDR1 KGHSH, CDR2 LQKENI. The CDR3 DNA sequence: TGTGCCAGCTCACCACCGGACGGCTCCTATGGCTACACCTTC. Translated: CASSPPDGSYGYTF. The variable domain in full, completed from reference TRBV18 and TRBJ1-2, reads NAGVMQNPRHLVRRRGQEARLRCSPMKGHSHVYWYRQLPEEGLKFMVYLQKENIIDESGMPKERFSAEFPKEGPSILRIQQVVRGDSAAYFCASSPPDGSYGYTFGSGTRLTVV.

CDR3: CASSRPGTGVTEAFF. Here the CDR3 DNA reads TGTGCCAGCAGTAGACCCGGGACAGGGGTTACTGAAGCTTTCTTT. This chain connects TRBV12-3 or TRBV12-4 to TRBJ1-1; 10 nucleotides match TRBD1. The V segment lost 5 bases and the J segment 5 bases; nucleotides outside the gene matches: 8. The CDR3 covers 15 residues.

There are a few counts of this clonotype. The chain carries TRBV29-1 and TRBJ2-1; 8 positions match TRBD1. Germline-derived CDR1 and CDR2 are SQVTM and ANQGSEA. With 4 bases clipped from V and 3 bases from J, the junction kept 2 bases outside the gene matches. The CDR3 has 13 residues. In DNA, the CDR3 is TGCAGCGTTGGGGGACAGGTCTACAATGAGCAGTTCTTC. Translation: CSVGGQVYNEQFF.

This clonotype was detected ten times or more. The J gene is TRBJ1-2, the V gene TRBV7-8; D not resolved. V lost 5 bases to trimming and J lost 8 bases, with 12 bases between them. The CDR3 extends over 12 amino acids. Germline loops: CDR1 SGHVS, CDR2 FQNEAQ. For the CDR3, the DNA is TGTGCCAGCAGCCAGACCGCTGAGGGCTACACCTTC. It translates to CASSQTAEGYTF.

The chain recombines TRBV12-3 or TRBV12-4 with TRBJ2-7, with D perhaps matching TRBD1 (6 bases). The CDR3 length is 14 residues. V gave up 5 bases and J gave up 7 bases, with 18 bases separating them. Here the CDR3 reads CASSIGQSYNEQYF. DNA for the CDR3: TGTGCCAGCAGTATCGGACAGTCCTACAATGAGCAGTACTTC.

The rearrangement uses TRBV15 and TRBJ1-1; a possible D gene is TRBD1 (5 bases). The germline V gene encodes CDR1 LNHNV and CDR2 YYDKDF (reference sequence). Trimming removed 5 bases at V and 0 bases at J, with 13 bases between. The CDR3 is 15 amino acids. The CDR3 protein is CATSGGPPMNTEAFF. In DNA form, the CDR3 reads TGTGCCACCAGCGGGGGACCGCCTATGAACACTGAAGCTTTCTTT.

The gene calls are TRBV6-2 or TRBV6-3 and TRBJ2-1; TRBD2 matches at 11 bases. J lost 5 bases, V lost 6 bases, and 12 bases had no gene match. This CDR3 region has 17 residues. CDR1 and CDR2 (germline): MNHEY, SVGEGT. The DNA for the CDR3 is TGTGCCAGCAGCCGACCACCTCTAGCGGGGGGTAACAATGAGCAGTTCTTC. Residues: CASSRPPLAGGNNEQFF.

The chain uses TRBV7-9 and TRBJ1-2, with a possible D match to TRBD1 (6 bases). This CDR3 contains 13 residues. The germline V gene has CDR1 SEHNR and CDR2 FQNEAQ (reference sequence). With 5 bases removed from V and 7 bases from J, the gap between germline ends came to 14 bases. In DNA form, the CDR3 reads TGTGCCAGCAGCGTAGATGGGGGCGGTGGCTACACCTTC. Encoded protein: CASSVDGGGGYTF.

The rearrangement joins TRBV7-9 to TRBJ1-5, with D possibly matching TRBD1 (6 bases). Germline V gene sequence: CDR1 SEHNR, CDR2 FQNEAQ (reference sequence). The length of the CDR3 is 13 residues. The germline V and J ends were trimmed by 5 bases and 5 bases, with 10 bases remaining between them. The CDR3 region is CASSPGVYQPQHF. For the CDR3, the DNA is TGTGCCAGCAGCCCAGGGGTATATCAGCCCCAGCATTTT.

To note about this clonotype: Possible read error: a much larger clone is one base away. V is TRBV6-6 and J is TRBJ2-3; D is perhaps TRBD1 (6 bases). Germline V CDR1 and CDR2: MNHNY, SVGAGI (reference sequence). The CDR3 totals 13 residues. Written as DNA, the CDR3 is TGTGCCAGCAGCCCGGGACAAACAGGTACGCAGTATTTT. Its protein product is CASSPGQTGTQYF.

CDR3: CAWGDGAGANVLTF. CDR3 in DNA: TGTGCCTGGGGGGACGGAGCTGGGGCCAACGTCCTGACTTTC. The rearrangement uses TRBV30 and TRBJ2-6; D assignment may be TRBD1 or TRBD2 (5 bases each). This CDR3 comprises 14 residues. The germline V gene encodes CDR1 GTSNPN and CDR2 SVGIG (reference sequence). V was pared by 5 bases and J by 2 bases, with 10 bases between.

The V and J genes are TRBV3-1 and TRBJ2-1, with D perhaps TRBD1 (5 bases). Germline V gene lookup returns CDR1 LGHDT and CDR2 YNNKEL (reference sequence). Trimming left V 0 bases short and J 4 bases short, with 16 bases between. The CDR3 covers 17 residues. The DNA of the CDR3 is TGTGCCAGCAGCCAAGAATGGGGTCAGGGTTCATACAATGAGCAGTTCTTC. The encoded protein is CASSQEWGQGSYNEQFF.

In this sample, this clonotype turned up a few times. CDR3 loop: CASSPAEGGRYEQYF. The CDR3 region has the DNA TGTGCCAGCAGCCCCGCAGAAGGGGGAAGGTACGAGCAGTACTTC. This chain links TRBV3-1 with TRBJ2-7; maybe TRBD1 (6 bases). V was shortened by 4 bases and J by 4 bases, with 17 bases between the two germline ends. Per the germline V gene, CDR1 is LGHDT and CDR2 is YNNKEL (reference sequence). This CDR3 is built from 15 residues.